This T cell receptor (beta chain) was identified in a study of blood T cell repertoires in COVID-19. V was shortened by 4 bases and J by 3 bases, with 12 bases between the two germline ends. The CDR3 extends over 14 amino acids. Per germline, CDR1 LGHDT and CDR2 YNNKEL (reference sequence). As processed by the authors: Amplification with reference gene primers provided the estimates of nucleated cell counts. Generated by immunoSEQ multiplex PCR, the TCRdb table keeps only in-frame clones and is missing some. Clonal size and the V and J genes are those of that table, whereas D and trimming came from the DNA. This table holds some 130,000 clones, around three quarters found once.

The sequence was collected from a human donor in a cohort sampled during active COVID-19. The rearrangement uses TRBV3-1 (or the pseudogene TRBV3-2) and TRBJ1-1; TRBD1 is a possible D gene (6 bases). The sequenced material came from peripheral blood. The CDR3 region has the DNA TGTGCCAGCAGCCCAGAAACAGGGTACACTGAAGCTTTCTTT. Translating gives CASSPETGYTEAFF.